The 9 T cell receptor beta chains below come from one sample, sequenced in a study of response to subunit inactivated influenza vaccine. TCRdb reanalysed the RT-PCR reads using MiXCR and keeps one entry per CDR3 protein. The sample contains roughly 460,000 distinct CDR3 sequences, roughly 9.7% of which appear only once. Sequenced here: PBMCs from blood, sampled 40 to 50 days after vaccination. The receptors come from a man aged 45-65 years who received an inactivated influenza vaccine.

This clonotype has a count of ten or more. V and J are TRBV29-1 and TRBJ1-2; TRBD1 might be the D (5 bases). The CDR3 spans 13 residues. V gave up 0 bases and J gave up 3 bases, with 8 bases separating them. CDR1 and CDR2 (germline): SQVTM, ANQGSEA. CDR3 bases: TGCAGCGTTGAAGATGTCAGGGACTATGGCTACACCTTC. It translates to CSVEDVRDYGYTF.

This clonotype appeared many times. V is TRBV12-3 or TRBV12-4 and J is TRBJ2-7; TRBD2 matches at 12 bases. The CDR3 totals 15 residues. Germline trimming cut 5 bases from V and 4 bases from J; bases unmatched to any gene: 6. The DNA of the CDR3 is TGTGCCAGCAGTCTACGGACTAGCGGGATTTACGAGCAGTACTTC. Translated, it gives CASSLRTSGIYEQYF.

Ten or more counts support this clonotype. The chain joins TRBV7-3 to TRBJ2-1; 7 nucleotides align to TRBD2. V lost 5 bases and J lost 2; bases outside the gene matches: 6. Germline V gene lookup returns CDR1 SGHTA and CDR2 FQGTGA. The CDR3 contains 15 residues. CDR3 region: CASSPLAGAYNEQFF. CDR3 nucleotides: TGTGCCAGCAGCCCCCTCGCGGGAGCCTACAATGAGCAGTTCTTC.

The chain uses TRBV29-1 and TRBJ1-1, with D tentatively TRBD1 (5 bases). Per the germline V gene, CDR1 is SQVTM and CDR2 is ANQGSEA. The length of the CDR3 is 11 residues. Trimming cost V 7 bases and J 1 base, with 7 bases left between them. The CDR3 protein is CSAGQNTEAFF. The CDR3 DNA is TGCAGCGCTGGACAGAACACTGAAGCTTTCTTT.

The chain is built from TRBV11-2 and TRBJ2-7; 12 bases map to TRBD1. CDR1 and CDR2 from the germline V gene are SGHAT and FQNNGV. This CDR3 region has 15 residues. The V and J ends lost 3 bases and 3 bases, in that order; junction bases with no gene match: 3. CDR3 residues: CASSLGTGGIYEQYF. CDR3 nucleotides: TGTGCCAGCAGCTTGGGGACAGGGGGCATCTACGAGCAGTACTTC.

This clonotype was counted ten times or more. The chain's CDR3 is CSAIDPAGARNEQFF. The CDR3, as DNA: TGCAGCGCCATTGATCCCGCGGGGGCGAGAAATGAGCAGTTCTTC. The chain joins TRBV29-1 to TRBJ2-1; tentative D call: TRBD2 (7 bases). Germline V gene sequence: CDR1 SQVTM, CDR2 ANQGSEA. This CDR3 region has 15 residues. V gave up 7 bases and J gave up 7 bases, with 23 bases separating them.

Many counts were recorded for this clonotype. The V and J genes are TRBV5-1 and TRBJ1-2, with 8 bases lining up with TRBD1. The CDR3 runs to 14 residues. V was clipped by 4 bases and J by 7 bases; unmatched bases: 9. Germline values: CDR1 SGHRS, CDR2 YFSETQ. In DNA form, the CDR3 reads TGCGCCAGCAGCACGGGACAGGAAGCGTCTGGCTACACCTTC. This encodes CASSTGQEASGYTF.

The V gene is TRBV29-1, the J gene TRBJ2-2; the D is unclear. This CDR3 is built from 14 residues. The germline V and J ends were trimmed by 1 base and 5 bases, with 11 bases remaining between them. Germline CDR1 SQVTM, CDR2 ANQGSEA. This CDR3 is CSVEGGVRTGELFF. The CDR3 DNA sequence: TGCAGCGTTGAAGGTGGGGTTCGGACCGGGGAGCTGTTTTTT.

This clonotype appeared many times. The V call is TRBV12-3 or TRBV12-4, the J call TRBJ1-5; 9 bases agree with TRBD1. There are 16 residues in the CDR3. Unmatched junction bases numbered 7, after V lost 6 bases and J lost 1 base. The DNA of the CDR3 is TGTGCCAGCAGCCTTTCAGGACAGGGGAGCAATCAGCCCCAGCATTTT. It codes for CASSLSGQGSNQPQHF.